These T cell receptor beta chains were read from a single sample in a study of cytomegalovirus exposure and HLA in healthy donors. Clones were read by immunoSEQ multiplex PCR, and TCRdb kept only the in-frame ones, dropping some. Among around 150,000 clones, around 76% were seen once, and the ten largest hold under 2.5%. The sample taken for sequencing was PBMCs. All receptors come from a female donor in good health and CMV-seronegative. Each CDR3 is given with its conserved first and last residue. Fields, in order: D gene, clone size, J gene, V gene, CDR3 length, CDR3 DNA, CDR3 protein. A D gene is named only where the DNA matches it firmly. Rows give clone size only sometimes, using once, few, many, or a class for an expanded clone.

d_gene: .
abundance: .
j_gene: TRBJ1-1
v_gene: TRBV28
len: 15
CDR3nt: TGTGCCAGCAGTTCGTGGTCACGGAGGAACACTGAAGCTTTCTTT
CDR3aa: CASSSWSRRNTEAFF

d_gene: TRBD1
abundance: few
j_gene: TRBJ1-2
v_gene: TRBV20-1
len: 11
CDR3nt: TGCAGTCCCAGGGGGCACTATGGCTACACCTTC
CDR3aa: CSPRGHYGYTF

d_gene: TRBD2
abundance: .
j_gene: TRBJ2-7
v_gene: TRBV5-4
len: 15
CDR3nt: TGTGCCAGCAGCTTGGCCCTAGCGGGAGGGAAAGAGCAGTACTTC
CDR3aa: CASSLALAGGKEQYF

d_gene: .
abundance: .
j_gene: TRBJ2-3
v_gene: TRBV19
len: 13
CDR3nt: TGTGCCAGTAGGCCGGAGGGAACAGATACGCAGTATTTT
CDR3aa: CASRPEGTDTQYF

d_gene: TRBD1
abundance: .
j_gene: TRBJ2-2
v_gene: TRBV6-6
len: 16
CDR3nt: TGTGCCAGCAGTCACCGGGACAGAACAAACACCGGGGAGCTGTTTTTT
CDR3aa: CASSHRDRTNTGELFF

d_gene: .
abundance: .
j_gene: TRBJ1-1
v_gene: TRBV5-1
len: 14
CDR3nt: TGCGCCAGCAGCTTTCTCCCCAGGGACAATGAAGCTTTCTTT
CDR3aa: CASSFLPRDNEAFF

d_gene: TRBD2
abundance: .
j_gene: TRBJ2-3
v_gene: TRBV7-9
len: 18
CDR3nt: TGTGCCAGCAGCTTAGAACGACTAGCGGGAGATGCTTTGGATACGCAGTATTTT
CDR3aa: CASSLERLAGDALDTQYF

d_gene: .
abundance: .
j_gene: TRBJ1-4
v_gene: TRBV21-1
len: 15
CDR3nt: TGTGCCAGCAGCATCCGGGACAGGGTGGTTGAAAAACTGTTTTTT
CDR3aa: CASSIRDRVVEKLFF

d_gene: .
abundance: .
j_gene: TRBJ1-2
v_gene: TRBV2
len: 12
CDR3nt: TGTGCCAGCAGTGGAGGGGGATATGGCTACACCTTC
CDR3aa: CASSGGGYGYTF

d_gene: TRBD1
abundance: .
j_gene: TRBJ1-1
v_gene: TRBV15
len: 15
CDR3nt: TGTGCCACCAGCAGAGATTGGGCAGGGGGCTCTGAAGCTTTCTTT
CDR3aa: CATSRDWAGGSEAFF

d_gene: .
abundance: .
j_gene: TRBJ2-7
v_gene: TRBV6-1
len: 14
CDR3nt: TGTGCCAGCAGTGAATGGAGGAAGGTTAACGAGCAGTACTTC
CDR3aa: CASSEWRKVNEQYF

d_gene: .
abundance: .
j_gene: TRBJ2-3
v_gene: TRBV15
len: 18
CDR3nt: TGTGCCACCAGCCGCAGGCCGGAGGGGATCGTTGGCACAGATACGCAGTATTTT
CDR3aa: CATSRRPEGIVGTDTQYF

d_gene: .
abundance: .
j_gene: TRBJ2-1
v_gene: TRBV27
len: 15
CDR3nt: TGTGCCAGCAGTCCGAGAGGCGATCTGGGCAATGAGCAGTTCTTC
CDR3aa: CASSPRGDLGNEQFF

d_gene: .
abundance: few
j_gene: TRBJ1-4
v_gene: TRBV30
len: 14
CDR3nt: TGTGCCTGGACCGAGGGCTCGGGAGCTGAAAAACTGTTTTTT
CDR3aa: CAWTEGSGAEKLFF

d_gene: .
abundance: .
j_gene: TRBJ1-1
v_gene: TRBV6-1
len: 14
CDR3nt: TGTGCCAGCAAAGAGGGGGGGATGAACACTGAAGCTTTCTTT
CDR3aa: CASKEGGMNTEAFF

d_gene: TRBD2
abundance: .
j_gene: TRBJ2-2
v_gene: TRBV5-4
len: 15
CDR3nt: TGTGCCAGCAGCGGGGGAGGGGAGAACACCGGGGAGCTGTTTTTT
CDR3aa: CASSGGGENTGELFF

d_gene: .
abundance: .
j_gene: TRBJ1-2
v_gene: TRBV2
len: 13
CDR3nt: TGTGCCAGCAAACACACAGGAATGCGGGGCTACACCTTC
CDR3aa: CASKHTGMRGYTF

d_gene: .
abundance: .
j_gene: TRBJ1-2
v_gene: TRBV5-4
len: 15
CDR3nt: TGTGCCAGCAGCTTGCCACAGGGAAATGACTATGGCTACACCTTC
CDR3aa: CASSLPQGNDYGYTF

d_gene: .
abundance: .
j_gene: TRBJ1-2
v_gene: TRBV7-9
len: 14
CDR3nt: TGTGCCAGCAGCTTAGCGGGGGCGCTTGAAGGCTACACCTTC
CDR3aa: CASSLAGALEGYTF